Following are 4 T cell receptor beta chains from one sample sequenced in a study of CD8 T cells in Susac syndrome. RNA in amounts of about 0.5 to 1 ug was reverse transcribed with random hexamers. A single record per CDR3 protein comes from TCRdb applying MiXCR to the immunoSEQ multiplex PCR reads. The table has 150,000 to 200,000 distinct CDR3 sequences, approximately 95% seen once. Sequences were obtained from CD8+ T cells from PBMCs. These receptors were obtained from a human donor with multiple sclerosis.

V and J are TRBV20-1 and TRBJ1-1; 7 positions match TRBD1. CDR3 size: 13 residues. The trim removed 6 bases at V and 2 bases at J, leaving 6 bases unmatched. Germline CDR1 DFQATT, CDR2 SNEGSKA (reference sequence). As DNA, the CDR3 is TGCAGTGCAGCCACAGGGGAAAACACTGAAGCTTTCTTT. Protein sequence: CSAATGENTEAFF.

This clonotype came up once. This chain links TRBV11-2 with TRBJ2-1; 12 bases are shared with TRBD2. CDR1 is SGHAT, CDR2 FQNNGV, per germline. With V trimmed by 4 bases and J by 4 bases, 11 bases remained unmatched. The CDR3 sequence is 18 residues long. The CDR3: CASSSTLTSGSYYNEQFF. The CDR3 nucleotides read TGTGCCAGCAGCTCTACCCTGACTAGCGGGAGTTATTACAATGAGCAGTTCTTC. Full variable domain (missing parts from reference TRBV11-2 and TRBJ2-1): EAGVAQSPRYKIIEKRQSVAFWCNPISGHATLYWYQQILGQGPKLLIQFQNNGVVDDSQLPKDRFSAERLKGVDSTLKIQPAKLEDSAVYLCASSSTLTSGSYYNEQFFGPGTRLTVL.

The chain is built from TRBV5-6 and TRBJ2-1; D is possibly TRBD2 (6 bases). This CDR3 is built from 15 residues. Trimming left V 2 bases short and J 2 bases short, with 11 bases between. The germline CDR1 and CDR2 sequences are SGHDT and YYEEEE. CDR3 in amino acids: CASSLAGAAYNEQFF. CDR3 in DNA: TGTGCCAGCAGCTTAGCGGGCGCCGCCTACAATGAGCAGTTCTTC.

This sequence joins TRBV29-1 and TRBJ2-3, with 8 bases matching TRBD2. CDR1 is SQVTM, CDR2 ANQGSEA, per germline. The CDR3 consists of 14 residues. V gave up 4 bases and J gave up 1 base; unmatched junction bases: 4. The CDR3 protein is CSVVHGRGTDTQYF. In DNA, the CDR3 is TGCAGCGTTGTGCACGGGAGGGGCACAGATACGCAGTATTTT.